The clone carrying this TCR beta chain was detected a few times. Its antigen is not known. These data originate in a study of T cell responses to AZD1222 COVID-19 vaccine. Overall study findings and caveats: Spike-wide coverage was observed for vaccine-associated CD4 TCRs, with dominant responses at 160-218 and 743-854. Only after the peak T cell response were repertoires sampled.

Germline V lookup: CDR1 KGHDR, CDR2 SFDVKD. The CDR3 runs to 14 residues. V was pared by 0 bases and J by 9 bases, with 11 bases between. Repertoires were generated with immunoSEQ multiplex PCR, while TCRdb's copy carries only in-frame clones and drops some. Found here are more than 85,000 clones, roughly 84% of them singletons; the top ten hold about 15%. This material consisted of peripheral blood, taken on day 0 of AZD1222 vaccination. The chain combines TRBV24-1 with TRBJ2-1; D gene unclear. The sequence was collected from an adult in good health. The CDR3 region has the DNA TGTGCCACCAGTGATTTGCTTGAGTGGGGTGAGCAGTTCTTC. It yields the protein CATSDLLEWGEQFF.